Listed below are T cell receptor beta chains from one sample, sequenced in a study of shared T cell receptors in the human thymus. Using immunoSEQ multiplex PCR, the repertoire was profiled, and TCRdb retains in-frame clones only, with some absent. The repertoire includes some 640,000 clones, 87% of them detected once, and 0.0094% sits in the top ten. This same sample was also part of a study on human thymus T cells.

The sample taken for sequencing was thymocytes. Receptors were obtained from a boy under two years old with a congenital heart defect. Both conserved end residues are part of each CDR3. A D gene is named only where the DNA matches it firmly. For some rows the clone size is stated as once, few or many, or as a class when expanded; others skip it.

TRBV28	TRBJ2-4	-	-	TGTGCCAGCAGTTCTTTGAGGGAGGTGAAAGCCAAAAACATTCAGTACTTC	CASSSLREVKAKNIQYF
TRBV1	TRBJ2-3	once	-	TGCACCAGCAGCCGCTTCGGGCTAGCCAACACAGATACGCAGTATTTT	CTSSRFGLANTDTQYF
TRBV21-1	TRBJ1-1	-	-	TGTGCCAGCAGCAAAGGAGCTGAAGCTTTCTTT	CASSKGAEAFF
TRBV28	TRBJ1-6	-	TRBD1	TGTGCCAGCAGTTTTCCGGACAGGGGGCAATCATATAATTCACCCCTCCACTTT	CASSFPDRGQSYNSPLHF
TRBV9	TRBJ2-3	-	-	TGTGCCAGCAGCGTACGTACAGTACCCACAGATACGCAGTATTTT	CASSVRTVPTDTQYF
TRBV12-5	TRBJ2-7	few	-	TGTGCTAGTGGTGCCAGGGTTCGGTACTTC	CASGARVRYF
TRBV4-3	TRBJ2-3	-	TRBD2	TGCGCCAGCAGCCAAGACCTAACTAGCGGGGGTAGTATTATAAGAAATACGCAGTATTTT	CASSQDLTSGGSIIRNTQYF
TRBV27	TRBJ2-7	-	TRBD1	TGTGCCAGCAGTGGGGACCGGGACAGGGGCCGGTATAGCTCCTACGAGCAGTACTTC	CASSGDRDRGRYSSYEQYF
TRBV28	TRBJ2-7	-	-	TGTGCCAGCAGTTCAAGTTCGGACAAGTTAACCTACGAGCAGTACTTC	CASSSSSDKLTYEQYF
TRBV5-1	TRBJ1-1	-	TRBD1	TGCGCCAGCAGCTTGGCCCGGACAGGGCAAGGGAACACTGAAGCTTTCTTT	CASSLARTGQGNTEAFF
TRBV7-8	TRBJ2-3	-	TRBD1	TGTGCCAGCAGCTTAGTGGGGGCCTGGGACAGGTGCACAGATACGCAGTATTTT	CASSLVGAWDRCTDTQYF
TRBV29-1	TRBJ2-5	-	-	TGCAGCGTTGGACCCCCGGGAGAGACCCAGTACTTC	CSVGPPGETQYF
TRBV5-1	TRBJ2-2	-	TRBD2	TGCGCCAGCTCCCCCTCCGGGATTCAGGGACTAGCGGGGGGCACCGGGGAGCTGTTTTTT	CASSPSGIQGLAGGTGELFF
TRBV5-1	TRBJ2-2	-	-	TGCGCCAGCACCTTCCTCAGTGGACAGACAAACACCGGGGAGCTGTTTTTT	CASTFLSGQTNTGELFF
TRBV14	TRBJ1-2	-	-	TGTGCCAGCAGCCAAGACCGGACAGCCAACTATGGCTACACCTTC	CASSQDRTANYGYTF
TRBV5-6	TRBJ1-6	-	-	TGTGCCAGCAGCTTGGGAGGGTTAGGGCACTATAATTCACCCCTCCACTTT	CASSLGGLGHYNSPLHF
TRBV7-2	TRBJ1-4	-	-	TGTGCCAGCAGCCCTGGGACATGGGACGGCAAAACTAATGAAAAACTGTTTTTT	CASSPGTWDGKTNEKLFF
TRBV5-4	TRBJ2-7	-	TRBD2	TGTGCCAGCAGCTCATCAGCGGGAGTCGGCGAGCAGTACTTC	CASSSSAGVGEQYF
TRBV6-1	TRBJ2-3	-	TRBD2	TGTGCCAGCAGTGAAGCTAGCGGGCGGGGGGCAGATACGCAGTATTTT	CASSEASGRGADTQYF
TRBV5-1	TRBJ1-1	-	-	TGCGCCAGCAGCTTGGTTGGAGGGAACACTGAAGCTTTCTTT	CASSLVGGNTEAFF
TRBV5-3	TRBJ1-2	-	TRBD1	TGTGCCAGAAGCTTGCCGTTGGACAGGGTAAAGCTGCTTGGCTACACCTTC	CARSLPLDRVKLLGYTF
TRBV29-1	TRBJ2-7	-	TRBD1	TGCAGCGTTCGGGACAGCCAGCCCTACGAGCAGTACTTC	CSVRDSQPYEQYF
TRBV19	TRBJ1-1	-	-	TGTGCCAGTAGTACCCCGGACAAGAACACTGAAGCTTTCTTT	CASSTPDKNTEAFF